Each of the 14 T cell receptor beta chains below was sequenced from the same sample in a study of T-cell memory formation after mild COVID-19. Each CDR3 protein gets one entry after TCRdb re-called the 5' RACE reads with MiXCR. This sample has about 160,000 distinct CDR3 sequences; around a third occur once, and the top ten carry around 12%. Sequencing input: PBMCs or a T cell subset sorted from them (not recorded which). These receptors originate from an adult woman who had mild COVID-19 (a few samples of this study predate the infection). Cell type and time point are not known.

This chain joins TRBV5-1 and TRBJ2-3; D ambiguous. The CDR3 contains 12 residues. The V gene lost 4 bases and the J gene lost 0 bases, with 3 bases spanning the gap. Per germline, CDR1 SGHRS and CDR2 YFSETQ. CDR3 coding DNA: TGCGCCAGCAGCATGAGCACAGATACGCAGTATTTT. This translates into CASSMSTDTQYF. The full variable domain, its missing parts supplied by reference TRBV5-1 and TRBJ2-3, is KAGVTQTPRYLIKTRGQQVTLSCSPISGHRSVSWYQQTPGQGLQFLFEYFSETQRNKGNFPGRFSGRQFSNSRSEMNVSTLELGDSALYLCASSMSTDTQYFGPGTRLTVL.

Details on this clonotype: Germline is not matched at one junction end, which may reflect a read error. The chain is built from TRBV7-7 and TRBJ2-2, with D unclear. This CDR3 comprises 15 residues. Per the germline V gene, CDR1 is SSHAT and CDR2 is FNYEAQ (reference sequence). CDR3 bases: TGTGCTAGCAGCTCCCCAAGGGAATACACCGGGGAGCTGTTTTTT. This encodes CASSSPREYTGELFF.

There are a few counts of this clonotype. J is TRBJ2-1 and V is TRBV29-1; the D gene is possibly TRBD1 (6 bases). The germline V and J ends were trimmed by 7 bases and 12 bases, with 22 bases remaining between them. From germline, CDR1 is SQVTM and CDR2 ANQGSEA. CDR3 length: 13 amino acids. The chain's CDR3 is CSARGHQGMGQFF. The CDR3 coding sequence is TGCAGCGCTCGGGGACACCAGGGCATGGGGCAGTTCTTC.

This clonotype was found a few times. The chain uses TRBV27 and TRBJ2-6; 10 bases agree with TRBD1. Germline V gene sequence: CDR1 MNHEY, CDR2 SMNVEV (reference sequence). V lost 6 bases to trimming and J lost 3 bases; unmatched junction nucleotides: 5. This CDR3 comprises 16 residues. This chain's CDR3 is CASRDRGVFGANVLTF. CDR3 DNA: TGTGCCAGCAGGGACAGGGGGGTGTTTGGGGCCAACGTCCTGACTTTC.

CDR3 sequence reads: CSVDRDRNQPQHF. CDR3 coding DNA: TGCAGCGTTGACCGGGACCGCAATCAGCCCCAGCATTTT. This rearrangement joins TRBV29-1 to TRBJ1-5, with D perhaps matching TRBD1 (5 bases). CDR1 and CDR2 (germline): SQVTM, ANQGSEA. Trimming cost V 3 bases and J 2 bases, with 8 bases left between them. The CDR3 totals 13 residues.

This clonotype was detected only a few times. V usage is TRBV7-9 and J usage is TRBJ2-7, with D hard to call. Germline values: CDR1 SEHNR, CDR2 FQNEAQ (reference sequence). This CDR3 comprises 13 residues. Trimming took off 5 bases at V and 4 bases at J, with 12 bases between the two ends. CDR3 coding DNA: TGTGCCAGCAGCCCCCCGGTTTCTTACGAGCAGTACTTC. It specifies CASSPPVSYEQYF.

This chain links TRBV5-1 with TRBJ2-1, with D unclear. With 0 bases removed from V and 1 base from J, the gap between germline ends came to 11 bases. This CDR3 has 16 residues. The germline CDR1 and CDR2 sequences are SGHRS and YFSETQ. CDR3 region: CASSLEGGGSYNEQFF. The CDR3 nucleotides read TGCGCCAGCAGCTTGGAAGGCGGCGGATCCTACAATGAGCAGTTCTTC.

The chain joins TRBV7-2 to TRBJ2-3, with D unclear. CDR1 is SGHTA, CDR2 FQGNSA, per germline. The CDR3 loop spans 17 amino acids. Trimming stripped 2 bases from V and 4 bases from J, with 19 bases between. The CDR3 spells CASSLSPLPLIADTQYF. In DNA, the CDR3 is TGTGCCAGCAGCTTATCACCCCTCCCTCTTATCGCAGATACGCAGTATTTT. Drawing the rest from reference TRBV7-2 and TRBJ2-3, the complete variable domain is GAGVSQSPSNKVTEKGKDVELRCDPISGHTALYWYRQSLGQGLEFLIYFQGNSAPDKSGLPSDRFSAERTGGSVSTLTIQRTQQEDSAVYLCASSLSPLPLIADTQYFGPGTRLTVL.

This clonotype has a handful of counts. This rearrangement joins TRBV21-1 to TRBJ2-7; the table names TRBD2, a call not compared with the DNA. TRBV21-1 is classified as a pseudogene. The CDR3 is 16 residues long. The CDR3: CANSGLAGGPKHEQYF. The CDR3 nucleotides read TGTGCCAACTCGGGACTAGCGGGAGGGCCTAAACACGAGCAGTACTTC.

The V call is TRBV2, the J call TRBJ2-5; D possibly uses TRBD1 or TRBD2 (5 bases each). Per germline, CDR1 SNHLY and CDR2 FYNNEI. The CDR3 totals 13 residues. Trimming left V 7 bases short and J 5 bases short, with 14 bases between. The CDR3 region is CASIGGIGETQYF. In DNA, the CDR3 is TGTGCCAGCATTGGGGGTATTGGGGAGACCCAGTACTTC.

This clonotype was found a few times. The chain joins TRBV23-1 to TRBJ2-1; D is undetermined. TRBV23-1 is assigned to the ORF class and has an uncertain function. This CDR3 contains 12 residues. Trimming took 3 bases from V and 7 from J, leaving 7 bases between them. The chain's CDR3 is CASSHGGNEQFF. In DNA form, the CDR3 reads TGCGCCAGCAGTCATGGTGGGAATGAGCAGTTCTTC.

This clonotype has more than one count but fewer than ten. The chain's CDR3 is CASSQDGASGETQYF. As DNA, the CDR3 is TGTGCCAGCAGCCAAGACGGGGCTAGCGGGGAGACCCAGTACTTC. The V call is TRBV3-1, the J call TRBJ2-5, with 8 bases fitting TRBD2. Germline values: CDR1 LGHDT, CDR2 YNNKEL (reference sequence). CDR3 length: 15 residues. The V segment lost 0 bases and the J segment 5 bases; nucleotides outside the gene matches: 5.

This clonotype was observed a handful of times. V and J are TRBV15 and TRBJ2-5; no clear D gene. The germline V gene encodes CDR1 LNHNV and CDR2 YYDKDF (reference sequence). The V end was cut by 5 bases, the J end by 1 base, with 5 bases between. The CDR3 has 12 residues. CDR3 protein: CATSGFQETQYF. CDR3 sequence (DNA): TGTGCCACCAGCGGATTCCAAGAGACCCAGTACTTC.

The CDR3 DNA sequence: TGTGCCAGCAGGGGTTCCGGGTCTAGCGGGAGGGCCGATGAGCAGTTCTTC. Translation: CASRGSGSSGRADEQFF. The rearrangement links TRBV9 to TRBJ2-1, with 12 positions matching TRBD2. CDR3 size: 17 residues. V lost 5 bases and J lost 8; bases outside the gene matches: 14. Per germline, CDR1 SGDLS and CDR2 YYNGEE.